Below, 32 T cell receptor beta chains from the same sample are listed, as sequenced in a study of shared clonotypes between healthy human individuals. Some clones are missing from TCRdb's copy, which holds only in-frame ones; the method was immunoSEQ multiplex PCR. The sample has hundreds of thousands of clones, 70% to 80% seen once. Sequencing was carried out using PBMCs. All receptors derive from a woman aged 35 to 49 in good health. Some clones in this sample may be carry-over from other donors' samples.

V is TRBV6-5 and J is TRBJ2-6; D gene ambiguous. The CDR3 is 13 residues long. V lost 8 bases, J lost 2 bases, and 7 bases lay in between. Germline CDR1 reads MNHEY; CDR2 reads SVGAGI. The CDR3 bases are TGTGCCAGCCGGCTCGCTGGGGCCAACGTCCTGACTTTC. Protein: CASRLAGANVLTF.

A remark on this clone: This sample includes further DNA sequences coding for the same CDR3. The V call is TRBV18, the J call TRBJ2-1; D unclear. CDR1 KGHSH and CDR2 LQKENI come from the germline V gene. Trimming left V 2 bases short and J 7 bases short, with 6 bases between. This CDR3 comprises 12 residues. The CDR3 loop reads CASSPGRNEQFF. CDR3 sequence (DNA): TGTGCCAGCTCACCAGGCAGGAATGAGCAGTTCTTC. The whole variable domain, remainder taken from reference TRBV18 and TRBJ2-1, is NAGVMQNPRHLVRRRGQEARLRCSPMKGHSHVYWYRQLPEEGLKFMVYLQKENIIDESGMPKERFSAEFPKEGPSILRIQQVVRGDSAAYFCASSPGRNEQFFGPGTRLTVL.

This chain joins TRBV28 and TRBJ1-1; D is unclear. The V end was cut by 1 base, the J end by 4 bases, with 7 bases between. CDR1 is MDHEN and CDR2 is SYDVKM in the germline V gene. The CDR3 spans 13 residues. CDR3 residues: CASSLSWGTEAFF. CDR3 in DNA: TGTGCCAGCAGTTTATCCTGGGGCACTGAAGCTTTCTTT. Complete variable domain (other parts from reference TRBV28 and TRBJ1-1): DVKVTQSSRYLVKRTGEKVFLECVQDMDHENMFWYRQDPGLGLRLIYFSYDVKMKEKGDIPEGYSVSREKKERFSLILESASTNQTSMYLCASSLSWGTEAFFGQGTRLTVV.

V is TRBV9 and J is TRBJ2-6; 7 bases are a match to TRBD1. V gave up 0 bases and J gave up 0 bases; unmatched junction bases: 3. CDR1 and CDR2 from the germline V gene are SGDLS and YYNGEE. The CDR3 covers 17 residues. DNA of the CDR3: TGTGCCAGCAGCGTAGATCCAGGGGGCTCTGGGGCCAACGTCCTGACTTTC. Protein product: CASSVDPGGSGANVLTF.

In this sample, this clone turned up once. V usage is TRBV28 and J usage is TRBJ2-7; 7 bases fit TRBD2. This CDR3 spans 16 amino acids. With 6 bases clipped from V and 2 bases from J, the junction kept 13 bases outside the gene matches. The germline CDR1 and CDR2 sequences are MDHEN and SYDVKM. The CDR3 sequence is CASRSPWGGGTYEQYF. The CDR3 coding sequence is TGTGCCAGCAGGAGCCCTTGGGGGGGAGGTACCTACGAGCAGTACTTC.

This chain joins TRBV19 and TRBJ2-1, with D possibly being TRBD1 (7 bases). Germline CDR1 LNHDA, CDR2 SQIVND (reference sequence). This CDR3 is built from 14 residues. Trimming shortened V by 1 base and J by 6 bases, and 10 bases separated the two germline ends. CDR3 DNA sequence: TGTGCCAGTAGTATAGGACAGGGACTCAATGAGCAGTTCTTC. Amino acids: CASSIGQGLNEQFF.

The rearrangement uses TRBV7-8 and TRBJ2-1, with 8 positions matching TRBD1. The CDR3 sequence is 13 residues long. V shed 6 bases, J shed 6 bases, and the junction held 4 bases outside the gene matches. Germline CDR1 reads SGHVS; CDR2 reads FQNEAQ. CDR3 in amino acids: CASSSDRGNEQFF. Written as DNA, the CDR3 is TGTGCCAGCAGTTCAGACAGGGGCAATGAGCAGTTCTTC.

The V and J genes are TRBV5-1 and TRBJ1-1; D is possibly TRBD1 (5 bases). The V end was cut by 4 bases, the J end by 4 bases, with 14 bases between. The CDR3 has 14 residues. Germline V gene sequence: CDR1 SGHRS, CDR2 YFSETQ. The CDR3 DNA follows: TGCGCCAGCAGCCCTGCGGGACCGGGCACTGAAGCTTTCTTT. This gives the protein CASSPAGPGTEAFF.

The chain has TRBV28 and TRBJ2-7; D is possibly TRBD1 or TRBD2 (5 bases each). V lost 5 bases, J lost 4 bases, and 9 bases lay in between. Per the germline V gene, CDR1 is MDHEN and CDR2 is SYDVKM. The CDR3 has 12 residues. As DNA, the CDR3 is TGTGCCAGCAGTCCCTGGGGGTACGAGCAGTACTTC. It is translated as CASSPWGYEQYF.

The rearrangement joins TRBV28 to TRBJ1-2; D not resolved. The CDR3 loop spans 11 amino acids. Trimming stripped 7 bases from V and 0 bases from J, with 3 bases between. Looked up from germline, CDR1 is MDHEN and CDR2 is SYDVKM. The CDR3 DNA reads as TGTGCCAGCACCTCTAACTATGGCTACACCTTC. Amino acids: CASTSNYGYTF.

This sequence joins TRBV11-1 and TRBJ2-7; 13 positions match TRBD2. Germline trimming cut 5 bases from V and 5 bases from J; bases unmatched to any gene: 9. The CDR3 is 16 amino acids. Germline-derived CDR1 and CDR2 are SGHAT and FQDESV (reference sequence). In nucleotides, the CDR3 is TGTGCCAGCAGCCTTGGACTAGCGGGAGCCGTCCACGAGCAGTACTTC. Encoded protein: CASSLGLAGAVHEQYF.

This rearrangement joins TRBV5-1 to TRBJ2-7; D unclear. The germline V gene has CDR1 SGHRS and CDR2 YFSETQ. Trimming removed 3 bases at V and 5 bases at J, with 9 bases between. The CDR3 runs 12 residues. The CDR3 spells CASSSGWDEQYF. CDR3 sequence (DNA): TGCGCCAGCAGCTCCGGCTGGGACGAGCAGTACTTC.

V and J are TRBV29-1 and TRBJ2-5, with 7 nucleotides matching TRBD2. The CDR3 length is 12 residues. Germline trimming cut 3 bases from V and 6 bases from J; bases unmatched to any gene: 4. CDR1 is SQVTM, CDR2 ANQGSEA, per germline. CDR3 region: CSVDEGGKTQYF. The CDR3 coding sequence is TGCAGCGTTGATGAGGGAGGGAAGACCCAGTACTTC.

The rearrangement joins TRBV11-2 to TRBJ2-2; D is unclear. The germline V and J ends were trimmed by 4 bases and 6 bases, with 6 bases remaining between them. CDR1 is SGHAT, CDR2 FQNNGV, per germline. The CDR3 runs 12 residues. Written as DNA, the CDR3 is TGTGCCAGCAGCTACGTCGCCGGGGAGCTGTTTTTT. Translated, it gives CASSYVAGELFF.

The chain recombines TRBV4-3 with TRBJ1-5; D is unresolved. V lost 1 base, J lost 5 bases, and 12 bases lay in between. Per the germline V gene, CDR1 is LGHNA and CDR2 is YSLEER. The CDR3 sequence is 15 residues long. CDR3 bases: TGCGCCAGCAGCCAAGGGCCCGGTGGGGATCAGCCCCAGCATTTT. Translation: CASSQGPGGDQPQHF.

The gene calls are TRBV7-3 and TRBJ2-1; the match to TRBD2 covers 13 bases. Germline V gives CDR1 SGHTA, CDR2 FQGTGA. This CDR3 comprises 15 residues. Losses at the gene ends were 5 bases for V and 8 bases for J; bases not matched to a gene: 6. CDR3: CASSLTSGRADEQFF. The CDR3 DNA reads as TGTGCCAGCAGCCTCACTAGCGGGAGGGCCGATGAGCAGTTCTTC.

This clone appeared a few times. The chain links TRBV20-1 to TRBJ1-1; D perhaps matches TRBD1 (5 bases). The CDR3 totals 11 residues. From germline, CDR1 is DFQATT and CDR2 SNEGSKA (reference sequence). Trimming left V 6 bases short and J 11 bases short, with 16 bases between. The CDR3 DNA is TGCAGTGCGACGGGACCGAGGGACGCTTTCTTT. Protein sequence: CSATGPRDAFF.

This clone appeared once. The chain couples TRBV7-9 to TRBJ2-1; 7 bases are a match to TRBD2. Germline lookup yields CDR1 SEHNR and CDR2 FQNEAQ (reference sequence). V lost 2 bases and J lost 6; bases outside the gene matches: 7. There are 15 residues in the CDR3. The CDR3 loop reads CASSLMAGVTNEQFF. CDR3 sequence (DNA): TGTGCCAGCAGCTTAATGGCGGGAGTAACCAATGAGCAGTTCTTC.

J is TRBJ2-7 and V is TRBV30; D may be TRBD1 (5 bases). Trimming took off 2 bases at V and 9 bases at J, with 14 bases between the two ends. CDR3 length: 12 amino acids. In germline, CDR1 is GTSNPN, CDR2 SVGIG (reference sequence). The CDR3 DNA sequence: TGTGCCTGGAGTCCCAGGGTCAACGGGCAGTACTTC. Translated, it gives CAWSPRVNGQYF.

The CDR3 nucleotides are TGTGCCATCAGTGACCTATCACAGGGGAGGGCCTACGAGCAGTACTTC. This gives the protein CAISDLSQGRAYEQYF. The chain links TRBV10-3 to TRBJ2-7; D may match TRBD1 or TRBD2 (7 bases each). Germline-derived CDR1 and CDR2 are ENHRY and SYGVKD. V was trimmed by 3 bases and J by 2 bases, leaving 17 bases between them. This CDR3 contains 16 residues.

The V call is TRBV6-5, the J call TRBJ2-1; the D gene could be TRBD1 or TRBD2 (5 bases each). This CDR3 spans 15 amino acids. V was trimmed by 4 bases and J by 6 bases, leaving 16 bases between them. In germline, CDR1 is MNHEY, CDR2 SVGAGI. CDR3 in DNA: TGTGCCAGCAGTTGGCTGGGGCGGGCCGGCAATGAGCAGTTCTTC. Its protein product is CASSWLGRAGNEQFF.

The CDR3 coding sequence is TGTGCCAGCAGCTATGGACAAAATAGCAATCAGCCCCAGCATTTT. This translates into CASSYGQNSNQPQHF. The chain combines TRBV5-5 with TRBJ1-5; tentative D call: TRBD1 (5 bases). V lost 3 bases and J 0 bases, leaving 10 bases between the germline ends. The germline V gene has CDR1 SGHKS and CDR2 YYEKEE (reference sequence). The CDR3 is 15 amino acids.

About this clone itself: Other DNA sequences in the sample encode the same CDR3. The V and J genes are TRBV7-2 and TRBJ2-1; D gene ambiguous. V was shortened by 0 bases and J by 5 bases, with 2 bases between the two germline ends. This CDR3 has 12 residues. The germline gives CDR1 SGHTA, CDR2 FQGNSA. The CDR3 spells CASSLAHNEQFF. In DNA, the CDR3 is TGTGCCAGCAGCTTAGCCCACAATGAGCAGTTCTTC.

The rearrangement joins TRBV9 to TRBJ1-3, with D hard to call. The CDR3 sequence is 12 residues long. V shed 4 bases and J shed 3 bases, with 5 bases lying between them. Germline V gene lookup returns CDR1 SGDLS and CDR2 YYNGEE. The CDR3 loop reads CASSPGGNTIYF. The CDR3 DNA reads TGTGCCAGCAGCCCGGGTGGAAACACCATATATTTT.

The gene calls are TRBV6-6 and TRBJ1-1; perhaps TRBD1 as D (6 bases). Germline CDR1 and CDR2: MNHNY and SVGAGI (reference sequence). V lost 5 bases to trimming and J lost 3 bases, with 16 bases between them. The CDR3 runs 15 residues. The CDR3 spells CASSPYRVVDTEAFF. For the CDR3, the DNA is TGTGCCAGCAGTCCCTACAGGGTGGTGGACACTGAAGCTTTCTTT.

This chain connects TRBV7-8 to TRBJ1-2; D is unclear. Trimming took off 1 base at V and 3 bases at J, with 6 bases between the two ends. CDR1 and CDR2 (germline): SGHVS, FQNEAQ. The CDR3 spans 13 residues. CDR3 loop: CASSLGRDYGYTF. DNA for the CDR3: TGTGCCAGCAGCTTAGGCCGGGACTATGGCTACACCTTC.

This clone appeared once. The chain employs TRBV6-5 and TRBJ2-1; D perhaps matches TRBD1 (7 bases). Germline V gene lookup returns CDR1 MNHEY and CDR2 SVGAGI. There are 15 residues in the CDR3. V was shortened by 2 bases and J by 7 bases, with 15 bases between the two germline ends. For the CDR3, the DNA is TGTGCCAGCAGTTACGACGTGGCAGGGGGGAATGAGCAGTTCTTC. It specifies CASSYDVAGGNEQFF.

This clone was recorded many times. The rearrangement joins TRBV6-4 to TRBJ2-3; TRBD2 matches at 11 bases. V lost 3 bases and J lost 6; bases outside the gene matches: 8. From germline, CDR1 is MRHNA and CDR2 SNTAGT. There are 16 residues in the CDR3. The CDR3 is CASSDGIAGGRDTQYF. The DNA for the CDR3 is TGTGCCAGCAGTGATGGTATAGCGGGAGGGCGTGATACGCAGTATTTT.

This clone was seen ten or more times. The chain couples TRBV7-9 to TRBJ1-3, with no clear D. V lost 4 bases to trimming and J lost 2 bases, with 12 bases between them. Germline V gives CDR1 SEHNR, CDR2 FQNEAQ (reference sequence). CDR3 length: 15 residues. The CDR3 loop is CASSSSGRAGNTIYF. CDR3 sequence (DNA): TGTGCCAGCAGCTCCAGTGGGAGGGCTGGAAACACCATATATTTT.

A few counts support this clone. The chain has TRBV2 and TRBJ2-7, with D possibly being TRBD1 (6 bases). The germline V gene has CDR1 SNHLY and CDR2 FYNNEI. The CDR3 covers 12 residues. Trimming left V 2 bases short and J 12 bases short, with 14 bases between. The CDR3 bases are TGTGCCAGCAGTGAACACCGGACAGAGTGGTACTTC. It translates to CASSEHRTEWYF.

Concerning this clone itself: Its ends do not fully match the called genes, so a read error is possible. The chain uses TRBV7-7 and TRBJ2-5, with 14 nucleotides matching TRBD2. The germline V gene has CDR1 SSHAT and CDR2 FNYEAQ (reference sequence). The CDR3 length is 15 residues. This CDR3 reads CASSSGLAGEETQYF. CDR3 in DNA: TGTGCTAGCAGCTCGGGACTAGCGGGAGAAGAGACCCAGTACTTC.

The rearrangement uses TRBV28 and TRBJ2-7; no firm D call. The CDR3 sequence is 14 residues long. The germline CDR1 and CDR2 sequences are MDHEN and SYDVKM. V lost 0 bases and J lost 2, with 8 bases in between. CDR3: CASSLWKTPYEQYF. The CDR3 bases are TGTGCCAGCAGTTTATGGAAAACACCCTACGAGCAGTACTTC.